The 14 T cell receptor beta chains below come from one sample, sequenced in a study of cytomegalovirus exposure and HLA in healthy donors. Generated by immunoSEQ multiplex PCR, the TCRdb table keeps only in-frame clones and is missing some. The data contain roughly 150,000 clones, 80% to 90% of them seen just once; the ten biggest clones take up about 2.2%. The sample was PBMCs. Every receptor here comes from a woman aged 18-29 years in good health and CMV-seronegative.

This clone showed up just once. The chain has TRBV19 and TRBJ2-2; D gene uncertain. Deletions cut 6 bases from V and 0 bases from J, with 11 bases between. There are 15 residues in the CDR3. Germline-derived CDR1 and CDR2 are LNHDA and SQIVND (reference sequence). The CDR3 sequence is CASRYKPPNTGELFF. CDR3 in DNA: TGTGCCAGTAGATATAAGCCTCCGAACACCGGGGAGCTGTTTTTT.

This chain connects TRBV5-5 to TRBJ1-2; no reliable D call. This CDR3 is 15 amino acids long. Germline CDR1 reads SGHKS; CDR2 reads YYEKEE (reference sequence). The V and J ends lost 0 bases and 4 bases respectively, with 13 bases between them. CDR3 protein: CASSLAGESIYGYTF. DNA of the CDR3: TGTGCCAGCAGCTTGGCCGGGGAGTCAATCTATGGCTACACCTTC.

The chain links TRBV7-9 to TRBJ1-4; perhaps TRBD1 as D (5 bases). The CDR3 loop spans 13 amino acids. V was clipped by 8 bases and J by 4 bases, with 11 bases between them. Per germline, CDR1 SEHNR and CDR2 FQNEAQ (reference sequence). CDR3 loop: CASEGAVNEKLFF. The CDR3 DNA is TGTGCCAGCGAAGGGGCCGTTAATGAAAAACTGTTTTTT.

A word on this clone: The junction and the germline gene differ at one end; a read error may be behind it. The J gene is TRBJ2-7, the V gene TRBV5-8; 7 nucleotides agree with TRBD2. Looked up from germline, CDR1 is SGHTS and CDR2 is YDEGEE. The CDR3 consists of 14 residues. CDR3 sequence reads: CASSLDRGLGGRNF. The CDR3 DNA follows: TGTGCCAGCAGCTTGGATCGCGGGTTGGGGGGGAGGAACTTC. The variable domain in full, with the rest retrieved from reference TRBV5-8 and TRBJ2-7, is EAGVTQSPTHLIKTRGQQATLRCSPISGHTSVYWYQQALGLGLQFLLWYDEGEERNRGNFPPRFSGRQFPNYSSELNVNALELEDSALYLCASSLDRGLGGRNFGPGTRLTVT.

V gene TRBV27 combines with J gene TRBJ1-2; 7 bases align to TRBD1. The V and J ends lost 4 bases and 4 bases, in that order; junction bases with no gene match: 12. The CDR3 spans 16 residues. Germline V gene lookup returns CDR1 MNHEY and CDR2 SMNVEV (reference sequence). DNA of the CDR3: TGTGCCAGCAGTTCCCCATCGACAGGGAGTGGCTATGGCTACACCTTC. This sequence encodes CASSSPSTGSGYGYTF.

This clone was detected once. The chain carries TRBV19 and TRBJ1-2; TRBD1 agrees at 12 bases. CDR1 is LNHDA and CDR2 is SQIVND in the germline V gene (reference sequence). The V segment lost 6 bases and the J segment 6 bases; nucleotides outside the gene matches: 8. The CDR3 runs to 15 residues. The CDR3 DNA follows: TGTGCCAGTAGGCCCCGGGACAGGGGGCTTGATGGCTACACCTTC. As protein: CASRPRDRGLDGYTF. Full variable domain (outside the CDR3, taken from reference TRBV19 and TRBJ1-2): DGGITQSPKYLFRKEGQNVTLSCEQNLNHDAMYWYRQDPGQGLRLIYYSQIVNDFQKGDIAEGYSVSREKKESFPLTVTSAQKNPTAFYLCASRPRDRGLDGYTFGSGTRLTVV.

V usage is TRBV27 and J usage is TRBJ1-1; D is perhaps TRBD1 (5 bases). Trimming took off 6 bases at V and 11 bases at J, with 28 bases between the two ends. The CDR3 runs to 16 residues. Germline-derived CDR1 and CDR2 are MNHEY and SMNVEV (reference sequence). This CDR3 reads CASSQRQNSRPFYAFF. DNA for the CDR3: TGTGCCAGCAGCCAACGACAGAACTCTAGGCCTTTTTATGCTTTCTTT.

This clone was detected ten times or more. The chain employs TRBV19 and TRBJ2-5; 16 bases are a match to TRBD2. The germline V gene encodes CDR1 LNHDA and CDR2 SQIVND (reference sequence). V shed 8 bases, J shed 4 bases, and the junction held 1 base outside the gene matches. This CDR3 comprises 14 residues. The CDR3 DNA reads TGTGCCAGTGGGACTAGCGGGGGGGCAGAGACCCAGTACTTC. Protein sequence: CASGTSGGAETQYF. The entire variable domain, with the rest obtained from reference TRBV19 and TRBJ2-5, is as follows: DGGITQSPKYLFRKEGQNVTLSCEQNLNHDAMYWYRQDPGQGLRLIYYSQIVNDFQKGDIAEGYSVSREKKESFPLTVTSAQKNPTAFYLCASGTSGGAETQYFGPGTRLLVL.

The V call is TRBV6-1, the J call TRBJ1-5; 7 bases fit TRBD1. CDR3 size: 13 residues. The germline gives CDR1 MNHNS, CDR2 SASEGT. V lost 8 bases, J lost 5 bases, and 6 bases stayed unmatched. The CDR3 DNA follows: TGTGCCAGCCATAAGGGGGCCGATCAGCCCCAGCATTTT. Residues: CASHKGADQPQHF.

The chain combines TRBV27 with TRBJ2-5, with TRBD1 matching over 10 bases. The CDR3 length is 14 residues. From germline, CDR1 is MNHEY and CDR2 SMNVEV (reference sequence). Unmatched junction bases numbered 4, after V lost 4 bases and J lost 5 bases. The CDR3 sequence: CASSSDRGWETQYF. CDR3 coding DNA: TGTGCCAGCAGTTCGGACAGGGGGTGGGAGACCCAGTACTTC.

V is TRBV19 and J is TRBJ2-7, with a possible D match to TRBD2 (5 bases). The CDR3 runs to 17 residues. The germline V gene has CDR1 LNHDA and CDR2 SQIVND (reference sequence). V was shortened by 10 bases and J by 0 bases, with 25 bases between the two germline ends. CDR3 nucleotide sequence: TGTGCCACATACGGGCTAGCCGGTTCGTCGAGCTCCTACGAGCAGTACTTC. It codes for CATYGLAGSSSSYEQYF.

In this sample, this clone turned up many times. The chain is built from TRBV6-4 and TRBJ2-2, with D tentatively TRBD2 (6 bases). The length of the CDR3 is 13 residues. V was cut by 4 bases and J by 4 bases, with 7 bases left in between. Germline lookup yields CDR1 MRHNA and CDR2 SNTAGT. The CDR3 region is CASSAGSTGELFF. The CDR3, as DNA: TGTGCCAGCAGTGCCGGGAGCACCGGGGAGCTGTTTTTT.

This chain connects TRBV6-5 to TRBJ2-3; TRBD1 aligns across 10 bases. The germline V gene has CDR1 MNHEY and CDR2 SVGAGI. This CDR3 spans 15 amino acids. Trimming cost V 5 bases and J 4 bases; bases outside gene matches: 6. The DNA of the CDR3 is TGTGCCAGCAGTACCCGGGACAGGGGAGCAGATACGCAGTATTTT. The encoded protein is CASSTRDRGADTQYF.

The CDR3 bases are TGTGCCTTGTCGGATGGGCAGTGGTTCGGGGAGCTGTTTTTT. Translated, it gives CALSDGQWFGELFF. V usage is TRBV10-3 and J usage is TRBJ2-2; no firm D call. Trimming cost V 11 bases and J 7 bases, with 20 bases left between them. CDR3 length: 14 amino acids. The germline V gene encodes CDR1 ENHRY and CDR2 SYGVKD.